The 22 T cell receptor beta chains below were found in one sample sequenced in a study of breast tumors, draining lymph nodes, adjacent tissues. TCRdb reprocessed the multiplex PCR reads with MiXCR, giving one entry per CDR3 protein. Here the sample spans about 200,000 distinct CDR3 sequences, 34% being singletons. Axillary draining lymph nodes of breast cancer patients supplied the node samples. The source material was axillary lymph node tissue. These receptors came from a female donor with breast cancer. Some clones in this sample may be carry-over from other donors' samples.

This clonotype has ten or more counts. V and J are TRBV10-3 and TRBJ2-7; TRBD1 matches at 7 bases. Germline V gives CDR1 ENHRY, CDR2 SYGVKD. J gave up 4 bases and V 3 bases, and 0 bases lay outside the gene matches. This CDR3 has 12 amino acids. The CDR3 sequence: CAISDRGYEQYF. DNA for the CDR3: TGTGCCATCAGTGACAGGGGGTACGAGCAGTACTTC.

This clonotype was seen at least ten times. The chain links TRBV20-1 to TRBJ2-5; 8 bases are shared with TRBD2. The CDR3 totals 18 residues. Germline V CDR1 and CDR2: DFQATT, SNEGSKA (reference sequence). Trimming cost V 6 bases and J 4 bases; bases outside gene matches: 22. The CDR3 DNA is TGCAGTGCAACCAGAGGCGGGGGGCGCCAGGTGGCCGGAGAGACCCAGTACTTC. The encoded protein is CSATRGGGRQVAGETQYF.

This clonotype was found many times. The rearrangement links TRBV7-8 to TRBJ1-2, with D possibly TRBD1 on 6 matching bases. V lost 4 bases, J lost 9 bases, and 15 bases lay in between. The germline gives CDR1 SGHVS, CDR2 FQNEAQ. This CDR3 contains 13 residues. CDR3 sequence reads: CASSSIQGASYTF. The CDR3 DNA sequence: TGTGCCAGCAGCTCCATACAGGGAGCGAGCTACACCTTC.

The table lists this clonotype with many counts. V and J are TRBV5-6 and TRBJ1-2; D is possibly TRBD1 (5 bases). The CDR3 has 14 amino acids. Per germline, CDR1 SGHDT and CDR2 YYEEEE. V shed 0 bases and J shed 6 bases, with 12 bases lying between them. CDR3 bases: TGTGCCAGCAGCTTGGACGTCCGGGGGGATGGCTACACCTTC. It specifies CASSLDVRGDGYTF. Full variable domain (remainder filled in from reference TRBV5-6 and TRBJ1-2): DAGVTQSPTHLIKTRGQQVTLRCSPKSGHDTVSWYQQALGQGPQFIFQYYEEEERQRGNFPDRFSGHQFPNYSSELNVNALLLGDSALYLCASSLDVRGDGYTFGSGTRLTVV.

This clonotype came up a few times. This chain joins TRBV5-8 and TRBJ2-2, with no clear D. Trimming shortened V by 3 bases and J by 1 base, and 10 bases separated the two germline ends. In germline, CDR1 is SGHTS, CDR2 YDEGEE. The CDR3 contains 15 residues. CDR3 DNA: TGTGCCAGCAGCTATACTTGGTTGAACACCGGGGAGCTGTTTTTT. Amino acids: CASSYTWLNTGELFF.

The CDR3 nucleotides are TGTGCCAGCAGTCGACAGGGGGCAGGGGGCCGTGACCAAGAGACCCAGTACTTC. This encodes CASSRQGAGGRDQETQYF. This chain uses TRBV2 with TRBJ2-5; 10 bases are a match to TRBD1. The V and J ends lost 5 bases and 0 bases, in that order; junction bases with no gene match: 12. Germline-derived CDR1 and CDR2 are SNHLY and FYNNEI. The CDR3 sequence is 18 residues long.

CDR3 sequence (DNA): TGCAGTGCTCAGGGGCTTGGCAATCAGCCCCAGCATTTT. It specifies CSAQGLGNQPQHF. The chain combines TRBV20-1 with TRBJ1-5; possible D gene TRBD1, 6 bases. The CDR3 sequence is 13 residues long. The V end was cut by 5 bases, the J end by 2 bases, with 10 bases between. Germline V CDR1 and CDR2: DFQATT, SNEGSKA (reference sequence).

The V call is TRBV28, the J call TRBJ2-7; 8 bases are a match to TRBD2. The V gene's germline CDR1 is MDHEN and CDR2 SYDVKM. This CDR3 contains 15 residues. V shed 5 bases, J shed 3 bases, and the junction held 9 bases outside the gene matches. In DNA, the CDR3 is TGTGCCAGCAGTACAGATAGCGGGAACCGCTACGAGCAGTACTTC. Translated: CASSTDSGNRYEQYF.

This clonotype was observed a single time. The V call is TRBV10-3, the J call TRBJ2-2; D is undetermined. The CDR3 totals 14 residues. The V gene's germline CDR1 is ENHRY and CDR2 SYGVKD. Trimming stripped 3 bases from V and 4 bases from J, with 9 bases between. The CDR3 loop is CAISEDWATGELFF. The CDR3 DNA follows: TGTGCCATCAGTGAAGACTGGGCCACCGGGGAGCTGTTTTTT.

The chain joins TRBV4-1 to TRBJ2-5; 7 nucleotides line up with TRBD1. The V and J ends lost 4 bases and 5 bases, in that order; junction bases with no gene match: 10. Germline V CDR1 and CDR2: MGHRA, YSYEKL. There are 15 residues in the CDR3. CDR3 in DNA: TGCGCCAGCAGCCCCATTTACAGGGGTTTGGAGACCCAGTACTTC. This sequence encodes CASSPIYRGLETQYF.

Details on this clonotype: This may be a read error: a much more frequent sequence differs by one nucleotide. The CDR3 end shows no conserved phenylalanine or tryptophan, and so a read error is likely. The chain has TRBV19 and TRBJ2-7; D could derive from TRBD1 or TRBD2 (5 bases each). CDR3 length: 16 residues. Germline V lookup: CDR1 LNHDA, CDR2 SQIVND (reference sequence). Trimming cost V 6 bases and J 6 bases, with 24 bases left between them. In DNA form, the CDR3 reads TGTGCCAGTAGCACAACAGGACCTCGCACTAGTAGCGAGCAGTACTCC. It is translated as CASSTTGPRTSSEQYS.

This clonotype was observed many times. The rearrangement uses TRBV12-3 or TRBV12-4 and TRBJ2-2, with D unclear. The CDR3 loop spans 12 amino acids. CDR3 in amino acids: CAFRADTGELFF. CDR3 DNA sequence: TGTGCTTTTCGGGCTGACACCGGGGAGCTGTTTTTT.

This clonotype was seen many times. The gene calls are TRBV10-3 and TRBJ2-7; 7 bases match TRBD1. In germline, CDR1 is ENHRY, CDR2 SYGVKD. V was pared by 7 bases and J by 6 bases, with 9 bases of the junction left unmatched. The CDR3 spans 13 residues. The CDR3 sequence: CAINRQGAGEQYF. The CDR3 nucleotides are TGTGCCATCAATCGACAGGGCGCGGGCGAGCAGTACTTC.

This clonotype appeared many times. The chain's CDR3 is CASAQRGLNEQYF. CDR3 coding DNA: TGCGCCAGCGCCCAGCGGGGGCTCAACGAGCAGTACTTC. This chain joins TRBV10-2 and TRBJ2-7, with 8 bases that match TRBD2. Trimming cost V 8 bases and J 5 bases; bases outside gene matches: 8. The germline gives CDR1 WSHSY, CDR2 SAAADI. CDR3 length: 13 residues.

The chain uses TRBV7-9 and TRBJ2-5, with D tentatively TRBD1 (10 bases). Germline V CDR1 and CDR2: SEHNR, FQNEAQ (reference sequence). The V end lost 5 bases, the J end lost 2 bases, and 27 bases lay between the germline ends. The CDR3 contains 19 residues. CDR3 coding DNA: TGTGCCAGCAGCCCCGCCGCGGGGGGGGACAGGGGTCAGCAAGAGACCCAGTACTTC. It yields the protein CASSPAAGGDRGQQETQYF.

This clonotype came up many times. The J gene is TRBJ1-3, the V gene TRBV6-5; D is uncertain. Germline V gives CDR1 MNHEY, CDR2 SVGAGI. The CDR3 is 14 residues long. V was cut by 2 bases and J by 0 bases, with 5 bases left in between. In DNA form, the CDR3 reads TGTGCCAGCAGTTACGGTTTCTCTGGAAACACCATATATTTT. It translates to CASSYGFSGNTIYF.

This clonotype was detected many times. DNA for the CDR3: TGCAGTGCTAGAGATGTGGACAGGGGGTTCGAGGCTTTCTTT. This encodes CSARDVDRGFEAFF. The rearrangement links TRBV20-1 to TRBJ1-1; 10 nucleotides line up with TRBD1. The CDR3 spans 14 residues. The V and J ends lost 0 bases and 11 bases, in that order; junction bases with no gene match: 9. Germline loops: CDR1 DFQATT, CDR2 SNEGSKA (reference sequence).

Details on this clonotype: One junction end disagrees with the germline gene, perhaps due to a read error. V is TRBV5-1 and J is TRBJ1-6; D perhaps matches TRBD1 (6 bases). Germline loops: CDR1 SGHRS, CDR2 YFSETQ. The CDR3 extends over 15 amino acids. The DNA for the CDR3 is TGTGCCAGCAGCCGGGGGGGGCTCGATAATTCACCCCTCCACTTT. It encodes CASSRGGLDNSPLHF. Variable domain in full (rest from reference TRBV5-1 and TRBJ1-6): KAGVTQTPRYLIKTRGQQVTLSCSPISGHRSVSWYQQTPGQGLQFLFEYFSETQRNKGNFPGRFSGRQFSNSRSEMNVSTLELGDSALYLCASSRGGLDNSPLHFGNGTRLTVT.

The CDR3 nucleotides are TGTGCCCCCCGGGGTGGCTCCTACGAGCAGTACTTC. Protein sequence: CAPRGGSYEQYF. V gene TRBV15 combines with J gene TRBJ2-7, with a possible D match to TRBD2 (5 bases). The CDR3 consists of 12 residues. Trimming pared 11 bases from V and 0 bases from J, leaving 11 bases between. Germline CDR1 is LNHNV and CDR2 is YYDKDF (reference sequence).

This clonotype was counted at least ten times. This sequence joins TRBV20-1 and TRBJ1-6; D gene ambiguous. The length of the CDR3 is 11 residues. V was pared by 4 bases and J by 7 bases, with 5 bases between. Germline CDR1 and CDR2: DFQATT and SNEGSKA (reference sequence). CDR3 nucleotides: TGCAGTGCTAAACAGAATTCACCCCTCCACTTT. This sequence encodes CSAKQNSPLHF.

Many counts were recorded for this clonotype. The V and J genes are TRBV20-1 and TRBJ2-7, with D perhaps given as TRBD1 or TRBD2 (5 bases each). This CDR3 is built from 13 residues. CDR1 and CDR2 (germline): DFQATT, SNEGSKA (reference sequence). Trimming stripped 5 bases from V and 0 bases from J, with 11 bases between. The CDR3 DNA reads TGCAGTGCTCCGGGACCAAGCTCCTACGAGCAGTACTTC. It specifies CSAPGPSSYEQYF.

This clonotype occurred a few times. The chain couples TRBV25-1 to TRBJ2-1, with TRBD2 matching over 12 bases. V shed 2 bases, J shed 3 bases, and the junction held 2 bases outside the gene matches. The CDR3 sequence is 16 residues long. Germline V lookup: CDR1 MGHDK, CDR2 SYGVNS. This CDR3 is CASSETSGGYYNEQFF. The CDR3 region has the DNA TGTGCCAGCAGTGAAACTAGCGGGGGGTACTACAATGAGCAGTTCTTC.